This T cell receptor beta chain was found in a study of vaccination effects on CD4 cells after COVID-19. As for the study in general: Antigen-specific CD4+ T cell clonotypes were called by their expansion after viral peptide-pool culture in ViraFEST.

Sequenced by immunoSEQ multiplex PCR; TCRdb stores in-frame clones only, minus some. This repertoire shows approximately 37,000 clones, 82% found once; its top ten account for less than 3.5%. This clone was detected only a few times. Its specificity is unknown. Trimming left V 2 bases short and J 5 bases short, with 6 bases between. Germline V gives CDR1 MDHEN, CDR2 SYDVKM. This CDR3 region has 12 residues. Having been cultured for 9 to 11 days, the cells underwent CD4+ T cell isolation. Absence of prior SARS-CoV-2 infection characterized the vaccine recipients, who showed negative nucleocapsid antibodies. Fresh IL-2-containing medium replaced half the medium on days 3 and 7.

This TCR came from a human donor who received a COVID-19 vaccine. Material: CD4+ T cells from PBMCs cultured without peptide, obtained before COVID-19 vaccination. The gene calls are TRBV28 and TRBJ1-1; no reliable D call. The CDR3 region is CASSLPLTEAFF. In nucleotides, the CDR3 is TGTGCCAGCAGTTTACCCTTAACTGAAGCTTTCTTT.